Presented here are 30 T cell receptor beta chains from one specimen sequenced in a study of T cells in Graves' hyperthyroidism and ophthalmopathy. There were TCR beta CDR3 regions amplified from RNA transcripts. A first-round RT-PCR of the TCR CDR3 used the HTBI primer set. MiXCR was run by TCRdb on the multiplex PCR reads, yielding one entry per CDR3 protein. Here the sample spans roughly 170,000 distinct CDR3 sequences, about 17% being singletons. Source material: blood. The receptors here all came from a woman in her fifties or sixties with Graves' hyperthyroidism.

This clonotype was recorded at least ten times. The chain carries TRBV6-1 and TRBJ2-1; D is unclear. Trimming pared 5 bases from V and 8 bases from J, leaving 13 bases between. This CDR3 has 13 residues. Germline values: CDR1 MNHNS, CDR2 SASEGT. CDR3 bases: TGTGCCAGCAGTTACCTCAGCATCGATGAGCAGTTCTTC. Its protein product is CASSYLSIDEQFF.

This clonotype was seen many times. The chain carries TRBV28 and TRBJ1-5; D is uncertain. CDR1 MDHEN and CDR2 SYDVKM come from the germline V gene. V was cut by 7 bases and J by 2 bases, with 15 bases left in between. This CDR3 comprises 15 residues. The CDR3 loop reads CASILSLRGNQPQHF. The CDR3 DNA is TGTGCCAGCATTCTTTCCCTTAGGGGCAATCAGCCCCAGCATTTT. Variable domain in full (rest from reference TRBV28 and TRBJ1-5): DVKVTQSSRYLVKRTGEKVFLECVQDMDHENMFWYRQDPGLGLRLIYFSYDVKMKEKGDIPEGYSVSREKKERFSLILESASTNQTSMYLCASILSLRGNQPQHFGDGTRLSIL.

V usage is TRBV4-1 and J usage is TRBJ1-4; no clear D. The CDR3 contains 14 residues. CDR1 and CDR2 (germline): MGHRA, YSYEKL. The germline V and J ends were trimmed by 1 base and 6 bases, with 9 bases remaining between them. This CDR3 reads CASSQVGGDEKLFF. The DNA for the CDR3 is TGCGCCAGCAGCCAAGTCGGTGGGGATGAAAAACTGTTTTTT.

This clonotype occurred many times. This chain links TRBV5-1 with TRBJ2-5; D perhaps matches TRBD1 (5 bases). The V and J ends lost 4 bases and 6 bases respectively, with 10 bases between them. CDR1 SGHRS and CDR2 YFSETQ come from the germline V gene. This CDR3 has 12 amino acids. The DNA for the CDR3 is TGCGCCAGCAGCGTGCAGGGCCAGACCCAGTACTTC. It encodes CASSVQGQTQYF.

This clonotype was seen ten or more times. The J gene is TRBJ2-7, the V gene TRBV29-1, with 9 positions matching TRBD1. J was trimmed by 3 bases and V by 1 base; bases with no gene match: 4. This CDR3 has 14 amino acids. Germline CDR1 and CDR2: SQVTM and ANQGSEA. The CDR3 sequence: CSVEGGQGYYEQYF. The CDR3 nucleotides are TGCAGCGTTGAAGGGGGACAGGGTTACTACGAGCAGTACTTC.

This clonotype has ten or more counts. This chain uses TRBV6-2 or TRBV6-3 with TRBJ1-1, with TRBD1 matching over 9 bases. The J segment lost 11 bases and the V segment lost 6 bases, leaving 13 bases of the junction unmatched. Germline V gene lookup returns CDR1 MNHEY and CDR2 SVGEGT. The CDR3 spans 14 residues. The CDR3 reads CASRRTGASVLAFF. CDR3 nucleotide sequence: TGTGCCAGCAGGCGGACAGGGGCCTCTGTGTTGGCTTTCTTT.

The rearrangement joins TRBV12-3 or TRBV12-4 to TRBJ1-1; a possible D gene is TRBD1 (5 bases). Trimming removed 3 bases at V and 7 bases at J, with 12 bases between. The CDR3 is 13 amino acids. The CDR3 coding sequence is TGTGCCAGCAGTTTTGGAGGGGCGAGTGAAGCTTTCTTT. Its translation: CASSFGGASEAFF.

Ten or more counts support this clonotype. This sequence joins TRBV4-1 and TRBJ2-3; TRBD1 aligns across 7 bases. Germline lookup yields CDR1 MGHRA and CDR2 YSYEKL. This CDR3 contains 14 residues. V lost 5 bases, J lost 2 bases, and 4 bases stayed unmatched. The DNA for the CDR3 is TGCGCCAGCAGCAAGACAGGGAACACAGATACGCAGTATTTT. This encodes CASSKTGNTDTQYF.

This chain links TRBV28 with TRBJ2-3; a weak D match, TRBD2 (6 bases). The CDR3 runs 20 residues. V was clipped by 5 bases and J by 3 bases, with 30 bases between them. Germline V gene data show CDR1 as MDHEN and CDR2 as SYDVKM. Here the CDR3 DNA reads TGTGCCAGCAGTCCGACCGGACGGGAGAGCGGTCTAAGGAGAACAGATACGCAGTATTTT. Encoded protein: CASSPTGRESGLRRTDTQYF.

There are many counts of this clonotype. This chain's CDR3 is CASSFRSRTDTQYF. In DNA form, the CDR3 reads TGTGCCAGCAGTTTCAGATCCCGCACAGATACGCAGTATTTT. The V gene is TRBV27, the J gene TRBJ2-3; D not certain. CDR3 length: 14 residues. Deletions cut 3 bases from V and 1 base from J, with 8 bases between. Germline V lookup: CDR1 MNHEY, CDR2 SMNVEV (reference sequence).

This clonotype was seen more than once but under ten times. V is TRBV4-1 and J is TRBJ2-1; 10 nucleotides agree with TRBD2. The CDR3 is 16 residues long. From germline, CDR1 is MGHRA and CDR2 YSYEKL. V lost 3 bases, J lost 7 bases, and 9 bases stayed unmatched. CDR3 DNA sequence: TGCGCCAGCAGCCACGTAGCGGGGGGCCAGGCTAATGAGCAGTTCTTC. Protein product: CASSHVAGGQANEQFF.

This clonotype was seen at least ten times. The chain couples TRBV19 to TRBJ2-2, with 8 bases fitting TRBD1. Trimming took 3 bases from V and 2 from J; bases not matched to a gene: 8. CDR3 size: 17 residues. Germline CDR1 reads LNHDA; CDR2 reads SQIVND (reference sequence). CDR3 loop: CASSMSYGQGNTGELFF. CDR3 nucleotides: TGTGCCAGTAGTATGAGCTATGGACAGGGAAACACCGGGGAGCTGTTTTTT. The complete variable domain, with remaining parts taken from reference TRBV19 and TRBJ2-2, reads DGGITQSPKYLFRKEGQNVTLSCEQNLNHDAMYWYRQDPGQGLRLIYYSQIVNDFQKGDIAEGYSVSREKKESFPLTVTSAQKNPTAFYLCASSMSYGQGNTGELFFGEGSRLTVL.

In its sample, this clonotype was seen a few times. CDR3 nucleotide sequence: TGTGCCAGCAGCAGACAGGGAGTGAACTACGAGCAGTACTTC. Protein product: CASSRQGVNYEQYF. The genes are TRBV6-1 and TRBJ2-7; TRBD1 matches at 7 bases. Looked up from germline, CDR1 is MNHNS and CDR2 is SASEGT. The CDR3 length is 14 residues. The V segment lost 6 bases and the J segment 3 bases; nucleotides outside the gene matches: 8.

This clonotype was observed at least ten times. The V and J genes are TRBV18 and TRBJ2-7, with D possibly matching TRBD1 (5 bases). V shed 3 bases and J shed 5 bases, with 14 bases lying between them. The CDR3 spans 14 residues. Germline V CDR1 and CDR2: KGHSH, LQKENI. The CDR3: CASSPQGSQNEQYF. CDR3 sequence (DNA): TGTGCCAGCTCACCCCAGGGTTCTCAGAACGAGCAGTACTTC.

This clonotype was observed many times. J is TRBJ1-3 and V is TRBV3-1, with a tentative D call TRBD1 (5 bases). CDR3 length equals 14 residues. The V end was cut by 4 bases, the J end by 4 bases, with 11 bases between. Germline CDR1 and CDR2: LGHDT and YNNKEL (reference sequence). CDR3 amino acids: CASSLKGSGNTIYF. The CDR3 DNA is TGTGCCAGCAGCCTTAAGGGGTCCGGAAACACCATATATTTT.

About this clonotype: An end of the junction does not agree with germline; a read error may underlie this. V gene TRBV9 combines with J gene TRBJ2-3; perhaps D is TRBD1 or TRBD2 (5 bases each). The CDR3 spans 16 residues. Germline CDR1 and CDR2: SGDLS and YYNGEE. In DNA, the CDR3 is TGTCCCAGCAGCGCCTACGGGACCCACAGCACAGATACGCAGTATTTT. As protein: CPSSAYGTHSTDTQYF.

This clonotype was detected many times. The chain links TRBV5-1 to TRBJ1-1; weak D call: TRBD1 (6 bases). V shed 1 base and J shed 5 bases, with 12 bases lying between them. This CDR3 spans 14 amino acids. The germline CDR1 and CDR2 sequences are SGHRS and YFSETQ. The CDR3 nucleotides read TGCGCCAGCAGCTTGACAGGGAGGGAGACTGAAGCTTTCTTT. The encoded protein is CASSLTGRETEAFF.

CDR3 sequence (DNA): TGTGCCAGCAGCCAAGGCAGGGGATCGGCTGGCTACACCTTC. Translated, it gives CASSQGRGSAGYTF. The rearrangement links TRBV3-1 to TRBJ1-2; D is perhaps TRBD1 (6 bases). The germline CDR1 and CDR2 sequences are LGHDT and YNNKEL (reference sequence). This CDR3 spans 14 amino acids. V gave up 1 base and J gave up 7 bases, with 13 bases separating them.

The table lists this clonotype with many counts. The V and J genes are TRBV6-1 and TRBJ2-5; D unclear. There are 13 residues in the CDR3. Per germline, CDR1 MNHNS and CDR2 SASEGT. Trimming left V 6 bases short and J 3 bases short, with 11 bases between. This chain's CDR3 is CASRGLNEETQYF. Here the CDR3 DNA reads TGTGCCAGCAGGGGCCTCAATGAAGAGACCCAGTACTTC.

This clonotype was observed at least ten times. V and J are TRBV12-3 or TRBV12-4 and TRBJ1-3; a weak D match, TRBD1 (5 bases). The CDR3 covers 17 residues. Trimming stripped 3 bases from V and 0 bases from J, with 15 bases between. The CDR3 is CASSFSGLKSSGNTIYF. The CDR3 DNA reads as TGTGCCAGCAGTTTTTCGGGACTCAAGAGCTCTGGAAACACCATATATTTT.

This clonotype was detected ten times or more. V gene TRBV6-2 or TRBV6-3 combines with J gene TRBJ1-5; the D gene is possibly TRBD1 (6 bases). V gave up 2 bases and J gave up 7 bases, with 24 bases separating them. The CDR3 consists of 18 residues. CDR1 MNHEY and CDR2 SVGEGT come from the germline V gene. As DNA, the CDR3 is TGTGCCAGCAGTTACCGACAGGTAATATGGGAATCCACCCAGCCCCAGCATTTT. Translated, it gives CASSYRQVIWESTQPQHF.

This clonotype was detected many times. The chain is built from TRBV28 and TRBJ1-1; D perhaps matches TRBD1 (5 bases). The CDR3 length is 12 residues. Germline assignment: CDR1 MDHEN and CDR2 SYDVKM. V gave up 3 bases and J gave up 11 bases, with 13 bases separating them. The CDR3 sequence: CASSLASREAFF. DNA for the CDR3: TGTGCCAGCAGTTTGGCTTCCAGGGAGGCTTTCTTT.

At least ten counts were recorded for this clonotype. V gene TRBV5-6 combines with J gene TRBJ2-2, with D perhaps TRBD1 (5 bases). Germline lookup yields CDR1 SGHDT and CDR2 YYEEEE. There are 15 residues in the CDR3. V lost 4 bases to trimming and J lost 6 bases, with 16 bases between them. This chain's CDR3 is CASSPGPRDSGELFF. CDR3 nucleotides: TGTGCCAGCAGCCCCGGCCCCAGGGATTCCGGGGAGCTGTTTTTT. Filled out from reference TRBV5-6 and TRBJ2-2, the complete variable domain reads DAGVTQSPTHLIKTRGQQVTLRCSPKSGHDTVSWYQQALGQGPQFIFQYYEEEERQRGNFPDRFSGHQFPNYSSELNVNALLLGDSALYLCASSPGPRDSGELFFGEGSRLTVL.

The V gene is TRBV7-2, the J gene TRBJ1-1; D not resolved. V was shortened by 3 bases and J by 1 base, with 6 bases between the two germline ends. Germline assignment: CDR1 SGHTA and CDR2 FQGNSA. The CDR3 has 13 residues. CDR3 DNA sequence: TGTGCCAGCAGCTTTGAAAGGAACACTGAAGCTTTCTTT. This encodes CASSFERNTEAFF.

This clonotype was counted ten times or more. V usage is TRBV28 and J usage is TRBJ1-2, with D possibly matching TRBD1 (5 bases). This CDR3 contains 15 residues. V was shortened by 3 bases and J by 4 bases, with 15 bases between the two germline ends. Germline V lookup: CDR1 MDHEN, CDR2 SYDVKM. The CDR3 DNA follows: TGTGCCAGCAGTTTCTCAGGGAGAGCTAGCTATGGCTACACCTTC. Translating gives CASSFSGRASYGYTF.

The gene calls are TRBV2 and TRBJ2-7, with D perhaps being TRBD1 or TRBD2 (5 bases each). The CDR3 consists of 14 residues. Trimming left V 6 bases short and J 3 bases short, with 15 bases between. Looked up from germline, CDR1 is SNHLY and CDR2 is FYNNEI. The CDR3 here is CASRMGRVNYEQYF. The CDR3 nucleotides are TGTGCCAGCAGGATGGGGCGGGTCAACTACGAGCAGTACTTC.

This clonotype appeared a few times. A much larger clone lies one base from this, so it may be a read error. The chain recombines TRBV20-1 with TRBJ1-1, with a weak D call TRBD1 (6 bases). V gave up 8 bases and J gave up 10 bases, with 17 bases separating them. Per the germline V gene, CDR1 is DFQATT and CDR2 is SNEGSKA (reference sequence). The CDR3 consists of 11 residues. The DNA of the CDR3 is TGCAGTACCTCCCCGGGGGGCCTAGCTTTCTTT. Its protein is CSTSPGGLAFF.

The chain combines TRBV7-2 with TRBJ1-5, with no clear D. V was pared by 2 bases and J by 3 bases, with 8 bases between. CDR1 and CDR2 from the germline V gene are SGHTA and FQGNSA. The CDR3 contains 14 residues. The CDR3: CASSLKSVNQPQHF. In DNA, the CDR3 is TGTGCCAGCAGCTTAAAGTCAGTCAATCAGCCCCAGCATTTT.

There are many counts of this clonotype. The genes are TRBV7-9 and TRBJ1-5, with unresolved D. This CDR3 region has 16 residues. Trimming took off 1 base at V and 1 base at J, with 11 bases between the two ends. Germline loops: CDR1 SEHNR, CDR2 FQNEAQ (reference sequence). CDR3 sequence (DNA): TGTGCCAGCAGCTTAGATCTGGGTCGCAGCAATCAGCCCCAGCATTTT. This gives the protein CASSLDLGRSNQPQHF. The variable domain in full, with the rest retrieved from reference TRBV7-9 and TRBJ1-5, is DTGVSQNPRHKITKRGQNVTFRCDPISEHNRLYWYRQTLGQGPEFLTYFQNEAQLEKSRLLSDRFSAERPKGSFSTLEIQRTEQGDSAMYLCASSLDLGRSNQPQHFGDGTRLSIL.

This clonotype was seen ten or more times. The chain employs TRBV2 and TRBJ1-6; maybe TRBD1 (5 bases). The V gene lost 5 bases and the J gene lost 7 bases, with 12 bases spanning the gap. The CDR3 extends over 14 amino acids. The germline V gene encodes CDR1 SNHLY and CDR2 FYNNEI. Here the CDR3 DNA reads TGTGCCAGCAGTAGGGACGGCGGAAATTCACCCCTCCACTTT. Translating gives CASSRDGGNSPLHF.